This TCR beta chain was found in a study of blood T cell repertoires in COVID-19. Study details: Researchers got acute and convalescent COVID-19 samples from the United States, Italy and Spain. PBMCs, B-cell-depleted T cells, or T cells were the source of the cDNA or gDNA that made up the material.

Trimming left V 5 bases short and J 6 bases short, with 14 bases between. The CDR3 contains 13 residues. Germline CDR1 is MNHEY and CDR2 is SMNVEV (reference sequence). The authors' processing: Nucleated cell number was recorded as an estimate derived from reference gene primer amplification. Generated by immunoSEQ multiplex PCR, the TCRdb table keeps only in-frame clones and is missing some. The V and J calls and the clone size are those of that table, but D and trimming were determined from the DNA. Counted here are around 450,000 clones, around 91% occurring once; the ten biggest clones make up 0.6% to 0.7%. What the recovered Cohort 3 donors had was two negative PCRs, clearance, or symptom resolution.

The source of this sequence is a man between 18 and 29 years old who had recovered from COVID-19. The genes are TRBV27 and TRBJ2-7, with D possibly TRBD2 on 5 matching bases. Sequences were obtained from PBMCs or T cells enriched from blood (not recorded which). This CDR3 reads CASSVTEGLEQYF. The CDR3 DNA is TGTGCCAGCAGTGTTACTGAGGGCCTCGAGCAGTACTTC.